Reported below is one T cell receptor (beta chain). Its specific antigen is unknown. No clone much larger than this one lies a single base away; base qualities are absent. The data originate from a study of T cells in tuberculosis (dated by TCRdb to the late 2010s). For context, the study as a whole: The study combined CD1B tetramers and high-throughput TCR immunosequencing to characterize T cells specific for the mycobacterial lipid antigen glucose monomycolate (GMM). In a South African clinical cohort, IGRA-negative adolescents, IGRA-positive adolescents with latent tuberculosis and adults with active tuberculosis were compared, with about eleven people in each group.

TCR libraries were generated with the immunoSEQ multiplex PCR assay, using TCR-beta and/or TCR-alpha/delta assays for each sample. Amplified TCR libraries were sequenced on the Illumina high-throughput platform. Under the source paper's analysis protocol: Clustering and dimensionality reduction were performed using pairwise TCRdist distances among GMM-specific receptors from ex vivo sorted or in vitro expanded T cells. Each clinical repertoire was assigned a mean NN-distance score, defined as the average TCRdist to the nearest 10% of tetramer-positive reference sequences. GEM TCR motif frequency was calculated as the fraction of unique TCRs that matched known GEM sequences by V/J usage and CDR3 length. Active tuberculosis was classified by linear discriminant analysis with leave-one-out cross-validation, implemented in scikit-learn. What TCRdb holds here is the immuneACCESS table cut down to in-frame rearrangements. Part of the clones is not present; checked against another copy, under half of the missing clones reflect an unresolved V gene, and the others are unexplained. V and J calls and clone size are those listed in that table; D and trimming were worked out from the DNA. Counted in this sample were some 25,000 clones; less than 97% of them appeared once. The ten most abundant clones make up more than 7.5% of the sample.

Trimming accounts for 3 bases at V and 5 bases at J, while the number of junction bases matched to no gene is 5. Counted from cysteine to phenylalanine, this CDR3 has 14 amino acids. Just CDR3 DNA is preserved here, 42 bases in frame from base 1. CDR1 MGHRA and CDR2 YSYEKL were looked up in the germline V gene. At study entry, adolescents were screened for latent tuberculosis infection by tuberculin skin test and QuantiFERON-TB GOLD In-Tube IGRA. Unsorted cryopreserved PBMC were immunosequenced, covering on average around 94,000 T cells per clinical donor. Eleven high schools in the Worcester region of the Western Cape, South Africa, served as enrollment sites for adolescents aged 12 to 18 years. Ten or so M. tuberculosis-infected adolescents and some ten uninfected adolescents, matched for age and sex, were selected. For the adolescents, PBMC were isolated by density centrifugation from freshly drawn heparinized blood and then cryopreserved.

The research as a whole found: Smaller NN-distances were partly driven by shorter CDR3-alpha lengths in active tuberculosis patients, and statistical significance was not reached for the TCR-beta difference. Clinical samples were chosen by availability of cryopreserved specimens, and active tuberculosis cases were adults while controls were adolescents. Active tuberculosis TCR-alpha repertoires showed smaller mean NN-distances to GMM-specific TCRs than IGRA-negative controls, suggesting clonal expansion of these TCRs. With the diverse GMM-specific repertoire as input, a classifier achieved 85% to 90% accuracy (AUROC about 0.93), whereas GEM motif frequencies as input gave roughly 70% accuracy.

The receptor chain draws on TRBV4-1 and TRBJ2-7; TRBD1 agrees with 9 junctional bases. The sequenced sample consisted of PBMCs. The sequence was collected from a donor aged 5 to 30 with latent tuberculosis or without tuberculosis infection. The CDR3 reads CASSHKQGAHEQYF. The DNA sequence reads TGCGCCAGCAGCCATAAACAGGGGGCCCACGAGCAGTACTTC.